This record covers a single TCR beta chain. This sample was included in a study of CD8 T cells in Susac syndrome. At the level of the study: At the time of blood draw, patients with Susac syndrome were therapy-naive, receiving corticosteroids, or receiving intravenous immunoglobulin alone.

TEMRA cells were FACS-enriched, while CD8+ and CD4+ T cells were negatively isolated. RNA amounts of roughly 0.45 to 1 ug underwent reverse transcription with random hexamers. MiXCR, run by TCRdb on the immunoSEQ multiplex PCR reads, gives a single entry per CDR3 protein. The data show over 70,000 distinct CDR3 sequences, roughly 96% seen once. The V gene end was trimmed by 5 bases and the J gene end by 3 bases; junction bases not matched to a gene: 7. This CDR3 has 15 residues. Germline assignment: CDR1 MNHEY and CDR2 SVGAGI. Source material: CD8+ T cells from PBMCs. This TCR was sampled from a human donor with Susac syndrome. The rearrangement uses TRBV6-5 and TRBJ2-7, with 10 bases that match TRBD2. DNA of the CDR3: TGTGCCAGCAGTCAACTTAGCGGGGGGATCTACGAGCAGTACTTC. It specifies CASSQLSGGIYEQYF.